Sequencing of this T cell receptor (beta chain) was carried out in a study of cytotoxic CD8 clonotypes in ibrutinib-treated CLL. Study background: Partial response occurred in around 24 patients and complete response in 2; at median around 66 months, about 14 remained remitted and 12 progressed. Sequencing produced an average of about 260,000 productive templates and tens of thousands of productive rearrangements per sample. Study results and limitations: Clonality increased at ibrutinib response and stayed stable in sustained remission. At progression, however, it fell back toward baseline.

V lost 5 bases to trimming and J lost 3 bases, with 10 bases between them. Germline V CDR1 and CDR2: SEHNR, FQNEAQ (reference sequence). The CDR3 extends over 13 amino acids. Here immunoSEQ multiplex PCR was the method, and the copy in TCRdb shows in-frame clones only, minus some. The sample lists under 200,000 clones; less than 85% were seen once. This clone occurred once. Its antigen remains unknown. This TCR was sampled from a human donor with chronic lymphocytic leukemia. This chain links TRBV7-9 with TRBJ1-1; D not resolved. This sample comprised PBMCs, obtained after 24 months of ibrutinib treatment. In nucleotides, the CDR3 is TGTGCCAGCAGCCTCCGGGTCCACACTGAAGCTTTCTTT. This codes for CASSLRVHTEAFF.